This T cell receptor (beta chain) stems from a study of beta chain features in type 1 diabetes. Study-wide context: Healthy donors and patients showed comparable age, gender and cell yields.

As every portion of the isolated RNA was reverse transcribed, the sequencing read expressed TCRB transcripts. Data came from immunoSEQ multiplex PCR; TCRdb stores just in-frame clones and leaves some out. The sample consists of approximately 250,000 clones, 11% to 15% of them appearing once. Germline V gives CDR1 LNHDA, CDR2 SQIVND (reference sequence). The CDR3 loop spans 15 amino acids. Trimming pared 2 bases from V and 0 bases from J, leaving 10 bases between. This clone came up once. The chain is built from TRBV19 and TRBJ1-1, with a tentative D call TRBD1 (5 bases). This sequence originates from a middle-aged woman in good health. The sequenced material came from naive CD4+ T cells from blood. CDR3 sequence (DNA): TGTGCCAGTAGTATATGGGGGGTTATGAACACTGAAGCTTTCTTT. Its translation: CASSIWGVMNTEAFF.